The clone carrying this T cell receptor (beta chain) appeared a few times. The antigen is unknown. J lost 7 bases, V lost 1 base, and 7 bases had no gene match. This CDR3 has 15 residues. The germline V gene encodes CDR1 SGHTA and CDR2 FQGNSA. The data were taken from a study of CD8 T cells in ankylosing spondylitis. General study findings and limits: In reactive arthritis synovial fluid and blood, some motif variants had been reported before. Ankylosing spondylitis blood appeared to be characterized by a TCR beta motif of roughly eight highly homologous variants.

One entry per CDR3 protein, called by TCRdb with MiXCR from the 5' RACE reads. The table records about 330,000 distinct CDR3 sequences, roughly 8% of them present only once. The receptor's source is a male donor with ankylosing spondylitis. V and J are TRBV7-2 and TRBJ2-5, with TRBD2 identical over 9 bases. The sample consisted of blood, either unsorted or a sorted T cell fraction (not recorded which). CDR3 nucleotide sequence: TGTGCCAGCAGCTTAGTAGCGGGAGAAGGAGGGACCCAGTACTTC. The encoded protein is CASSLVAGEGGTQYF.